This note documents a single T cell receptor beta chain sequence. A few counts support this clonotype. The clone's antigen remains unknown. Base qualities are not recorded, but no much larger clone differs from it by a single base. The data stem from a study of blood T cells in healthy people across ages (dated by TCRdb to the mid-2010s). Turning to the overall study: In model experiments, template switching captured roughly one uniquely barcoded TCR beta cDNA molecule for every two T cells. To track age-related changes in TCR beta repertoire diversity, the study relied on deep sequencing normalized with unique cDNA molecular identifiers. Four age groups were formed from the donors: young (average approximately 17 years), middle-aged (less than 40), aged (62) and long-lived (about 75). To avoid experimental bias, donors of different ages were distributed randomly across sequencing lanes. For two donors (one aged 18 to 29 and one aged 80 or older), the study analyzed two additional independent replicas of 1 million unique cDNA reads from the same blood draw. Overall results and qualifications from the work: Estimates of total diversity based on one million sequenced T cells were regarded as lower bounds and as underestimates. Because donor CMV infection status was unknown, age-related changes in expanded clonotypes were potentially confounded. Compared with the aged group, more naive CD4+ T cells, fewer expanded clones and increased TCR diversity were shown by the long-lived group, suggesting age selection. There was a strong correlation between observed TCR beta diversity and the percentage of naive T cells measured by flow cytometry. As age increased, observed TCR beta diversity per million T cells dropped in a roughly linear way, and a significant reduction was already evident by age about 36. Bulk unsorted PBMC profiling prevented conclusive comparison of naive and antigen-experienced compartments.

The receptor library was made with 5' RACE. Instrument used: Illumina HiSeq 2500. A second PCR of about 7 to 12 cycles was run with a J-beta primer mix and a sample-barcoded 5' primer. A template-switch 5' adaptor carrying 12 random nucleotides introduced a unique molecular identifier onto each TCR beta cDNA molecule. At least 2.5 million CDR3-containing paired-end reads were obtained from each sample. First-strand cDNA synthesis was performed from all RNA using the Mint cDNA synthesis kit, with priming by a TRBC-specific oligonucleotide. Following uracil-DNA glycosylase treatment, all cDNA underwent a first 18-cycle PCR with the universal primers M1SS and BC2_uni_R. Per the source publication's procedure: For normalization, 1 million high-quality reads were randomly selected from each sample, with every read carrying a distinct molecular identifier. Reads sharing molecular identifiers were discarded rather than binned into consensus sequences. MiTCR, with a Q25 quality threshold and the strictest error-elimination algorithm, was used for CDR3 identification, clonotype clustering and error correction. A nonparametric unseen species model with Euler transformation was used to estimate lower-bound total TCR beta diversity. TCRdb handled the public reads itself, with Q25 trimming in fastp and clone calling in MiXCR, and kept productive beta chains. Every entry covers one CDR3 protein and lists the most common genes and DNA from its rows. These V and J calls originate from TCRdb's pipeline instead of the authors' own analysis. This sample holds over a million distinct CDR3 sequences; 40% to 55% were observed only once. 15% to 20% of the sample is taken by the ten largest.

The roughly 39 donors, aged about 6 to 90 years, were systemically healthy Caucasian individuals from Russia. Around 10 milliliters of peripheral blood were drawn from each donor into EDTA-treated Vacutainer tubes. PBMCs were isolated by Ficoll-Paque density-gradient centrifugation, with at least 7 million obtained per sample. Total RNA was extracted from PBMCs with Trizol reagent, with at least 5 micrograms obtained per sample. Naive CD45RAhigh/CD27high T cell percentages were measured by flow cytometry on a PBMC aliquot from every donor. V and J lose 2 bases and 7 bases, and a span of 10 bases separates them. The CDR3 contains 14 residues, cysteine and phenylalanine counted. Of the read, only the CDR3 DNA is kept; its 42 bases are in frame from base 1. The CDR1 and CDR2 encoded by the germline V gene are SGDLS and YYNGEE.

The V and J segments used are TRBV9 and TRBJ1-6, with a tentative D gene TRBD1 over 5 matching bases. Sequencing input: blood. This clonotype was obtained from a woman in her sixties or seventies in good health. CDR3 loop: CASSVRQTNSPLHF. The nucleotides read TGTGCCAGCAGCGTCCGACAGACCAATTCACCCCTCCACTTT.